This TCR beta chain comes out of a study of blood T cells in healthy people across ages. The authors ran a second PCR of 7 to 11 cycles using a sample-barcoded 5' primer and a J-beta primer mix. A single record per CDR3 protein comes from TCRdb applying MiXCR to the 5' RACE reads. The top ten hold under 5% of the sample, which has some 1,500,000 distinct CDR3 sequences, approximately 39% seen once. Details on this clonotype: Its antigen is unknown.

The study's findings and limits: Among long-lived donors, naive CD4+ cells were more numerous and diversity higher than in aged donors.

The source material was blood. The receptor comes from a woman aged 18-30 years in good health.

The CDR3 spells CASSGMGQPSYEQYF. Here the CDR3 DNA reads TGTGCCAGCAGCGGTATGGGACAACCATCCTACGAGCAGTACTTC. The J gene is TRBJ2-7, the V gene TRBV7-9, with a possible D match to TRBD1 (6 bases). Trimming took 5 bases from V and 1 from J, leaving 15 bases between them. This CDR3 region has 15 residues. Germline V gives CDR1 SEHNR, CDR2 FQNEAQ (reference sequence).